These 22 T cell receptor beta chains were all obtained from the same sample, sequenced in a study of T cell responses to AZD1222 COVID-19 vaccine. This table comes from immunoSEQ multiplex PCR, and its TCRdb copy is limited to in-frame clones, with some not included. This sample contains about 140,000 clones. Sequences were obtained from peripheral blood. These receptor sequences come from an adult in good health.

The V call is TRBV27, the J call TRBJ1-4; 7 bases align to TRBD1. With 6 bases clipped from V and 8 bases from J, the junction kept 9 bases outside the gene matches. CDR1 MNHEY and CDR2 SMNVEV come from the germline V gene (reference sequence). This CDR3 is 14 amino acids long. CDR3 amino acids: CASSYGTDMEKLFF. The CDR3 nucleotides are TGTGCCAGCAGCTACGGGACAGATATGGAAAAACTGTTTTTT.

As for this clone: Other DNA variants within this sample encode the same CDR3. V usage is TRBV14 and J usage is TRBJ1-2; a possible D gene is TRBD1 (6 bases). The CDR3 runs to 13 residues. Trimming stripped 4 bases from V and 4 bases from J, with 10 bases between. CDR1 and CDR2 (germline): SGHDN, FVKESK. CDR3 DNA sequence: TGTGCCAGCAGCCGGAACAGGGTCTATGGCTACACCTTC. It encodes CASSRNRVYGYTF.

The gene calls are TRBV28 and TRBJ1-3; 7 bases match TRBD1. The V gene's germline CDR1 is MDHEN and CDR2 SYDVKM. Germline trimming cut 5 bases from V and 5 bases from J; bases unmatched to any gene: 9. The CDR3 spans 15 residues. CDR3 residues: CASSITGVVRNTIYF. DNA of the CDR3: TGTGCCAGCAGTATAACAGGGGTAGTTAGAAACACCATATATTTT.

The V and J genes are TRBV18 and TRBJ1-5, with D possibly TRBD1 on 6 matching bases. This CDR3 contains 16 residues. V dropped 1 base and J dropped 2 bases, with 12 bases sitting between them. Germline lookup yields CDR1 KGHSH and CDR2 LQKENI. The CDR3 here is CASSPRQAGGNQPQHF. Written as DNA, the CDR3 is TGTGCCAGCTCACCACGACAGGCTGGGGGCAATCAGCCCCAGCATTTT. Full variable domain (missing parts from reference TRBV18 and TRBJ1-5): NAGVMQNPRHLVRRRGQEARLRCSPMKGHSHVYWYRQLPEEGLKFMVYLQKENIIDESGMPKERFSAEFPKEGPSILRIQQVVRGDSAAYFCASSPRQAGGNQPQHFGDGTRLSIL.

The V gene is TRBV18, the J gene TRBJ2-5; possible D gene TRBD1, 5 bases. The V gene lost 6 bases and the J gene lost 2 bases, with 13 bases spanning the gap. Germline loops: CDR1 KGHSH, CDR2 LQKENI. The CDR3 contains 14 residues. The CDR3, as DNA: TGTGCCAGCTCCCCCGAGGCAGGGCAAGAGACCCAGTACTTC. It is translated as CASSPEAGQETQYF.

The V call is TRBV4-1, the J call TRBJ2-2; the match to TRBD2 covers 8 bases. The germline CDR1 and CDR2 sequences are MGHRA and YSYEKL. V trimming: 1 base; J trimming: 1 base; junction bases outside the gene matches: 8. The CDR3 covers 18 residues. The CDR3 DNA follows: TGCGCCAGCAGCCAAGGAGTGGCAAGCGGGGGGAACACCGGGGAGCTGTTTTTT. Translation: CASSQGVASGGNTGELFF.

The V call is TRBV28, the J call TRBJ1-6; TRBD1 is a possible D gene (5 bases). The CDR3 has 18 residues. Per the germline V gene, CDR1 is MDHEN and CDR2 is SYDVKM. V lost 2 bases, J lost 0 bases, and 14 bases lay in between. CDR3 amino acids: CASSLMGDGGSYNSPLHF. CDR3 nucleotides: TGTGCCAGCAGTTTAATGGGAGACGGGGGCTCCTATAATTCACCCCTCCACTTT.

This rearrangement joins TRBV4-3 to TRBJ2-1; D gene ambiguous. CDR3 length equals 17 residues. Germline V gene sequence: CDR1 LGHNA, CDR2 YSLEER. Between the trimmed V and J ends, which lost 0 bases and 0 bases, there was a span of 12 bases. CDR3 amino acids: CASSQDLTRGSYNEQFF. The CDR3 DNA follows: TGCGCCAGCAGCCAAGATCTTACACGAGGCTCCTACAATGAGCAGTTCTTC.

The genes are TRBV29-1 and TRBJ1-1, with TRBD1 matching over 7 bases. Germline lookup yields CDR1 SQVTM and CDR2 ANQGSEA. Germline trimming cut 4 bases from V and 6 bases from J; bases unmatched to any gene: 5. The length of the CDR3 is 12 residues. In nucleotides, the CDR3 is TGCAGCGTTGCAACAGGGGTTGCTGAAGCTTTCTTT. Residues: CSVATGVAEAFF.

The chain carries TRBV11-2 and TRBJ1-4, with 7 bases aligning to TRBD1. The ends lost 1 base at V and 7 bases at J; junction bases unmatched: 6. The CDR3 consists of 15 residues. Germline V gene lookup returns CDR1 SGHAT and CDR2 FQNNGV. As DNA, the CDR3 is TGTGCCAGCAGCTTAGTGGCAGGGGGGCCTGAAAAACTGTTTTTT. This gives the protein CASSLVAGGPEKLFF.

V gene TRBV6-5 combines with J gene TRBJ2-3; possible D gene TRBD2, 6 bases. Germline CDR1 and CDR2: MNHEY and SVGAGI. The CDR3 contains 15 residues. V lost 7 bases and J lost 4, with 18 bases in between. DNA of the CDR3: TGTGCCAGCACTAAACCCAGGGACTCGGCAGATACGCAGTATTTT. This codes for CASTKPRDSADTQYF.

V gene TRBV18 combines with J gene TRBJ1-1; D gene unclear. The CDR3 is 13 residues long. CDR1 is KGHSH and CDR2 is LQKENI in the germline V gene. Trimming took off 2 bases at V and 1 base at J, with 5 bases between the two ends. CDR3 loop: CASSPAGNTEAFF. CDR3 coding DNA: TGTGCCAGCTCACCAGCCGGGAACACTGAAGCTTTCTTT.

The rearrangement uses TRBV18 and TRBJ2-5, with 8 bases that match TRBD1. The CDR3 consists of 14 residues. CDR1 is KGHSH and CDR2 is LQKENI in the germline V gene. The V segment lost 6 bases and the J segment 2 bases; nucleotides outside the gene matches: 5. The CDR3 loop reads CASSLGTGQETQYF. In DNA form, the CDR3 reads TGTGCCAGCTCCCTCGGGACAGGACAAGAGACCCAGTACTTC.

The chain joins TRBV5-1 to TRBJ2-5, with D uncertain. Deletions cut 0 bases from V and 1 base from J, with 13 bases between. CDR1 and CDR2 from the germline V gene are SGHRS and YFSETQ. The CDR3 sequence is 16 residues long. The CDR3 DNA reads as TGCGCCAGCAGCTTGGAGCTGGGGTCCGGCCAAGAGACCCAGTACTTC. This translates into CASSLELGSGQETQYF.

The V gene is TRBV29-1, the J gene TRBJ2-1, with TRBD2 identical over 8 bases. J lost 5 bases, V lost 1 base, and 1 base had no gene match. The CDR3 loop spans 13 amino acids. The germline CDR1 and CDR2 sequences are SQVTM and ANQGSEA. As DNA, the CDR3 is TGCAGCGTTGAAGGGACTAGCCACAATGAGCAGTTCTTC. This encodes CSVEGTSHNEQFF.

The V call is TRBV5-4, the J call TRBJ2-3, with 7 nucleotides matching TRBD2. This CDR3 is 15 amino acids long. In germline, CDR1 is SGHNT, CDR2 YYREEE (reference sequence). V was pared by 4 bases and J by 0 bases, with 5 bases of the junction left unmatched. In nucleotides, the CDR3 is TGTGCCAGCAGCGCCAGCGGGGCAAGCACAGATACGCAGTATTTT. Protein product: CASSASGASTDTQYF.

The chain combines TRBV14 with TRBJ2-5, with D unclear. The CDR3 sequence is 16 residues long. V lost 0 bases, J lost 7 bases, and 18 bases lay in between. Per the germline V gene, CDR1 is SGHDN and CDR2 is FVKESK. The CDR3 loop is CASSQDATLRGVTQYF. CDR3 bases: TGTGCCAGCAGCCAAGACGCGACACTTCGAGGAGTGACCCAGTACTTC. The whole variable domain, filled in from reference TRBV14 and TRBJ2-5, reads EAGVTQFPSHSVIEKGQTVTLRCDPISGHDNLYWYRRVMGKEIKFLLHFVKESKQDESGMPNNRFLAERTGGTYSTLKVQPAELEDSGVYFCASSQDATLRGVTQYFGPGTRLLVL.

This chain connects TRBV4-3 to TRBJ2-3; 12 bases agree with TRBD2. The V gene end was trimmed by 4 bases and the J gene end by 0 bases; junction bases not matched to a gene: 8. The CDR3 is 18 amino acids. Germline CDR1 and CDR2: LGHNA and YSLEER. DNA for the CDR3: TGCGCCAGCAGCCCGAGGACTAGCGGGGACTCTAGCACAGATACGCAGTATTTT. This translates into CASSPRTSGDSSTDTQYF.

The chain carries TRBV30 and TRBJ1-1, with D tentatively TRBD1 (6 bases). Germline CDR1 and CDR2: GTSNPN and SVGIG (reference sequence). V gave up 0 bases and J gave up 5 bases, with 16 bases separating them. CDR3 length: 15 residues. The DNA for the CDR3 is TGTGCCTGGAGTGTAGGTCTGGGGGCCGAAACTGAAGCTTTCTTT. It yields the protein CAWSVGLGAETEAFF.

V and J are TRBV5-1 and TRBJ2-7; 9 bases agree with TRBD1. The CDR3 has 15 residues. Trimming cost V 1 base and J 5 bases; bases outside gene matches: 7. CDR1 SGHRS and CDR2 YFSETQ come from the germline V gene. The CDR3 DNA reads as TGCGCCAGCAGCTTGATTTACGGACAGGGGAACGAGCAGTACTTC. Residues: CASSLIYGQGNEQYF.

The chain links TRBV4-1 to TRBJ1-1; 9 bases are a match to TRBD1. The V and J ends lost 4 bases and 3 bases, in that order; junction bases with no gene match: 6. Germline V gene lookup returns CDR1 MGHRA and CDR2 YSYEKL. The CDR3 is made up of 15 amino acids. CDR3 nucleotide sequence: TGCGCCAGCAGCCGGGACAGGGAGGGCCACACTGAAGCTTTCTTT. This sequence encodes CASSRDREGHTEAFF.

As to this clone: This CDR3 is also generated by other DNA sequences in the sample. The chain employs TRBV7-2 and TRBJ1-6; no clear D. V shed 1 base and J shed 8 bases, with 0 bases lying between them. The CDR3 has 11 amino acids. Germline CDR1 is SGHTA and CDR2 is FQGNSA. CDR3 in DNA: TGTGCCAGCAGCTTAGATTCACCCCTCCACTTT. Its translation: CASSLDSPLHF.